These T cell receptor beta chains were read from a single sample in a study of blood T cells in healthy people across ages. TCRdb reanalysed the 5' RACE reads using MiXCR and keeps one entry per CDR3 protein. The sample records fewer than 2 million distinct CDR3 sequences, 35% to 50% being singletons. Sequenced input: blood. The receptors stem from a human donor in good health. Both conserved end residues are part of each CDR3. The D gene is left open where the match is weak. Not all rows give a size; the values are once, few, many and, for expanded clones, a class.

D,V,J,size,CDR3,DNA
.,TRBV20-1,TRBJ2-5,.,CSAPGTDQETQYF,TGCAGTGCTCCCGGGACGGATCAAGAGACCCAGTACTTC
.,TRBV7-8,TRBJ1-1,few,CASSLLQGTLNTEAFF,TGTGCCAGCAGCCTACTGCAGGGGACTCTGAACACTGAAGCTTTCTTT
.,TRBV7-9,TRBJ1-5,.,CASSLTPGAHNQPQHF,TGTGCCAGCAGCCTAACCCCAGGGGCCCACAATCAGCCCCAGCATTTT
TRBD1,TRBV6-5,TRBJ1-2,.,CASRTGFDGYTF,TGTGCCAGCAGGACAGGGTTTGATGGCTACACCTTC
.,TRBV7-9,TRBJ1-1,.,CASGLMEAFF,TGTGCCAGCGGCTTGATGGAAGCTTTCTTT
.,TRBV18,TRBJ2-5,many,CASSPRRQETQYF,TGTGCCAGCAGTCCCCGGAGACAAGAGACCCAGTACTTC
.,TRBV7-2,TRBJ1-2,.,CASSLAPSYGYTF,TGTGCCAGCAGCTTAGCCCCAAGCTATGGCTACACCTTC
.,TRBV7-2,TRBJ2-1,.,CASSLLPTGMSNEQFF,TGTGCCAGCAGCTTACTCCCGACAGGTATGTCCAATGAGCAGTTCTTC
.,TRBV10-3,TRBJ2-5,.,CAIGDPGLGGQETQYF,TGTGCCATCGGGGACCCGGGCCTGGGGGGCCAAGAGACCCAGTACTTC
TRBD2,TRBV7-9,TRBJ2-4,once,CASRSAGKDIQYF,TGTGCCAGCAGGTCAGCGGGGAAGGACATTCAGTACTTC
TRBD1,TRBV20-1,TRBJ2-7,few,CSASRDRDYEQYF,TGCAGTGCTAGCCGGGACAGGGACTACGAGCAGTACTTC
TRBD1,TRBV4-2,TRBJ2-7,few,CASSYDREGYEQYF,TGTGCCAGCAGCTACGACAGGGAAGGGTACGAGCAGTACTTC